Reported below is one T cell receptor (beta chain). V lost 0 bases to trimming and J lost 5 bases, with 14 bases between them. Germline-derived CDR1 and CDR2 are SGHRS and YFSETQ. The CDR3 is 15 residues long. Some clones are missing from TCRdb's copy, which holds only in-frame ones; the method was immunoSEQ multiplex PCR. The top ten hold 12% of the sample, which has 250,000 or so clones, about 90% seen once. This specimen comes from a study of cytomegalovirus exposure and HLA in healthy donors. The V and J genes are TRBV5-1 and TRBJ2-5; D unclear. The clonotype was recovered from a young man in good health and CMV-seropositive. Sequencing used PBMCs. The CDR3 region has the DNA TGCGCCAGCAGCTTGGGGGCAGTCGGCAAGGAGACCCAGTACTTC. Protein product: CASSLGAVGKETQYF.